This T cell receptor (beta chain) was documented in a study of cytomegalovirus exposure and HLA in healthy donors (dated by TCRdb to 2016 to 2017). Background for the entire study: The 650 to 800 repertoires of the first cohort and the 95 to 150 validation repertoires were produced on the same platform, according to a later analysis. The study combined high-throughput TCR immunosequencing, statistical association of individual TCRs with disease status, and machine learning to predict cytomegalovirus infection status. The study aimed to test whether cataloging public T cell receptors could reveal signatures of past pathogen exposure. Along with the roughly 610-subject first cohort, a separate validation cohort of over a hundred different subjects was used.

Donors formed part of the validation cohort, which comprised 120 subjects and was distinct from the first cohort of roughly 600 subjects. What the work shows at the level of the full study, not this receptor alone: In vitro tests confirmed that a few of the cytomegalovirus-associated TCR beta chains recognize cytomegalovirus antigens. A later analysis lacked HLA typing for the validation cohort, so it scored co-occurrence in that cohort across all 120 or so repertoires. The classifier was reported to diagnose cytomegalovirus status with high specificity and sensitivity in both the original cohort and the validation cohort. While some public TCRs were present in many individuals, most TCR sequences turned up only very rarely across donors. A later analysis found that TCRs clustered in the first cohort also tended to co-occur in the 120 validation repertoires, with more than 90% of cluster scores above 0. In the study, 150 to 200 TCR beta chains were listed as associated with cytomegalovirus. The authors suggested that the approach could potentially be extended to other disease states and immunological phenotypes.

In the case of this clone: The antigen this receptor binds is unknown. Within one base of it there is no much larger clone, and no base qualities were kept.

The method was the immunoSEQ multiplex PCR assay. The paper's data handling went like this. A statistical classification framework was developed to diagnose cytomegalovirus status using the catalog of TCR beta chain sequences. Held by TCRdb, this immuneACCESS table contains in-frame sequences only and omits some clones. Under half of the omission traces to an unresolved V gene where checked; the cause of the rest is unknown. That table furnishes V, J and clone size, whereas the DNA furnished D and trimming. This sample comprises 100,000 to 120,000 clones, 85% to 90% of them detected only once. Roughly 1.4% of the sample belongs to the ten largest clones. Trimming accounts for 3 bases at V and 1 base at J, while the number of junction bases matched to no gene is 13. The CDR3 numbers 19 residues from cysteine through phenylalanine. Only the CDR3 region is kept as DNA, spanning 57 bases read in frame from base 1. For CDR1 and CDR2, the germline V gene lists SGDLS and YYNGEE.

Specimen: PBMCs. The sequence is built from TRBV9 and TRBJ2-3, with TRBD2 matching 11 junction bases. The receptor was derived from a woman in her thirties in good health and CMV-seropositive. The DNA reads as follows: TGTGCCAGCAGCGCGTCGCTAGCGGGGGGCCTCTCCGGCACAGATACGCAGTATTTT. Translated, it gives CASSASLAGGLSGTDTQYF.